A single sample gave rise to the 3 T cell receptor beta chains below, sequenced in a study of cytomegalovirus exposure and HLA in healthy donors. Primers included in the PCR were 60 Vbeta and 13 Jbeta primers. Sequencing used immunoSEQ multiplex PCR; TCRdb keeps in-frame clones, though not all of them. Among 100,000 to 150,000 clones listed, about 78% were seen once. Sequenced sample: PBMCs. The receptor set was obtained from a female donor in good health and CMV-seronegative.

This clone was observed a few times. The J gene is TRBJ2-1, the V gene TRBV10-1, with 7 bases matching TRBD1. The V gene's germline CDR1 is WNHNN and CDR2 SYGVQD (reference sequence). J lost 6 bases, V lost 0 bases, and 5 bases had no gene match. The CDR3 sequence is 15 residues long. The CDR3 reads CASSESNSGGNEQFF. In DNA form, the CDR3 reads TGCGCCAGCAGTGAGTCTAACTCAGGGGGCAATGAGCAGTTCTTC.

The genes are TRBV11-1 and TRBJ2-1, with 11 bases matching TRBD2. Unmatched junction bases numbered 2, after V lost 1 base and J lost 6 bases. The germline V gene encodes CDR1 SGHAT and CDR2 FQDESV (reference sequence). This CDR3 comprises 15 residues. The CDR3 nucleotides are TGTGCCAGCAGCTTAGGACTAGCGGGGATCAATGAGCAGTTCTTC. This gives the protein CASSLGLAGINEQFF.

This clone was detected once. The chain uses TRBV7-3 and TRBJ2-7, with 10 bases fitting TRBD2. The junction had 2 bases not matched to a gene; V was cut back by 5 bases and J by 1 base. This CDR3 has 14 amino acids. Germline V gene lookup returns CDR1 SGHTA and CDR2 FQGTGA. The CDR3 loop is CASSEAGGSYEQYF. The CDR3 nucleotides are TGTGCCAGCAGCGAAGCGGGAGGGTCCTACGAGCAGTACTTC.